These 30 T cell receptor beta chains came from one sample sequenced in a study of T-cell reconstitution after alpha-beta-depleted transplantation in children (dated by TCRdb to the mid-2010s). Library preparation was by PCR. Sequenced using an Illumina HiSeq 2500. TCR library preparation used molecular barcoding, with unique molecular identifiers applied to normalize quantification of the TCRbeta repertoire. Using fastp at Q25 and MiXCR, TCRdb reprocessed the public reads and kept productive beta chains. Rows are combined by CDR3 protein, so each entry shows the most common genes and DNA. This sample comprises about 400,000 distinct CDR3 sequences, roughly 22% of them detected only once. The biggest ten clones account for less than 4.5% of the sample. The specimen comprised PBMCs from the stem cell graft donor, sampled from the stem cell graft. Every receptor here comes from a human donor who donated a stem cell graft to a child with acute myeloid leukemia.

This clonotype was found a few times. The rearrangement uses TRBV10-2 and TRBJ2-1; 7 bases match TRBD1. Germline CDR1 and CDR2: WSHSY and SAAADI. Germline trimming cut 4 bases from V and 16 bases from J; bases unmatched to any gene: 7. This CDR3 comprises 11 residues. DNA of the CDR3: TGCGCCAGCAGTGCCGACAGGGTGGATTTCTTC. It is translated as CASSADRVDFF.

This clonotype was seen a few times. The CDR3 reads CSATGTVKQPQHF. The DNA for the CDR3 is TGCAGTGCTACCGGGACGGTAAAACAGCCCCAGCATTTT. The chain couples TRBV20-1 to TRBJ1-5, with D possibly being TRBD1 (5 bases). Germline V gene sequence: CDR1 DFQATT, CDR2 SNEGSKA (reference sequence). The V gene lost 4 bases and the J gene lost 7 bases, with 14 bases spanning the gap. There are 13 residues in the CDR3.

The sample holds many counts of this clonotype. The gene calls are TRBV28 and TRBJ2-1; 7 bases are shared with TRBD1. V lost 7 bases, J lost 6 bases, and 6 bases stayed unmatched. Per germline, CDR1 MDHEN and CDR2 SYDVKM. CDR3 length: 13 amino acids. The CDR3 coding sequence is TGTGCCAGCACCCTGACAGGGTTCAATGAGCAGTTCTTC. Encoded protein: CASTLTGFNEQFF.

In this sample, this clonotype turned up many times. The chain couples TRBV20-1 to TRBJ2-1; 11 nucleotides match TRBD2. The CDR3 contains 15 residues. V was clipped by 4 bases and J by 7 bases; unmatched bases: 9. Germline CDR1 and CDR2: DFQATT and SNEGSKA (reference sequence). The CDR3 loop reads CSATGLAGPGNEQFF. In nucleotides, the CDR3 is TGCAGTGCTACCGGACTAGCGGGCCCAGGTAATGAGCAGTTCTTC.

The gene calls are TRBV12-3 or TRBV12-4 and TRBJ2-1; 9 bases align to TRBD2. The CDR3 totals 15 residues. With V trimmed by 6 bases and J by 4 bases, 7 bases remained unmatched. CDR3 bases: TGTGCCAGCAGCGGGAGCGGGAGGATTTACAATGAGCAGTTCTTC. Its translation: CASSGSGRIYNEQFF.

The chain recombines TRBV7-2 with TRBJ2-3; 14 bases line up with TRBD2. The V segment lost 2 bases and the J segment 5 bases; nucleotides outside the gene matches: 6. Germline values: CDR1 SGHTA, CDR2 FQGNSA. The CDR3 covers 17 residues. The DNA for the CDR3 is TGTGCCAGCAGCTTATCGGGACTAGCGGGAGTTGTAGATACGCAGTATTTT. Its translation: CASSLSGLAGVVDTQYF.

The chain employs TRBV12-3 or TRBV12-4 and TRBJ2-7; D could derive from TRBD1 or TRBD2 (6 bases each). The CDR3 loop spans 17 amino acids. V lost 5 bases to trimming and J lost 0 bases, with 20 bases between them. The CDR3 DNA is TGTGCCAGCAGTCCCTCCCGGCTGCCGGGGGCCTCCTACGAGCAGTACTTC. Protein product: CASSPSRLPGASYEQYF.

This clonotype came up once. The V and J genes are TRBV14 and TRBJ1-4; the match to TRBD1 covers 7 bases. The junction had 2 bases not matched to a gene; V was cut back by 5 bases and J by 5 bases. Germline-derived CDR1 and CDR2 are SGHDN and FVKESK. This CDR3 has 13 residues. CDR3 bases: TGTGCCAGCAGCGGGACAGAAAATGAAAAACTGTTTTTT. It translates to CASSGTENEKLFF. The full variable domain, with the rest looked up from reference TRBV14 and TRBJ1-4, is EAGVTQFPSHSVIEKGQTVTLRCDPISGHDNLYWYRRVMGKEIKFLLHFVKESKQDESGMPNNRFLAERTGGTYSTLKVQPAELEDSGVYFCASSGTENEKLFFGSGTQLSVL.

This clonotype was recorded many times. This sequence joins TRBV20-1 and TRBJ2-3, with 7 nucleotides matching TRBD2. The germline V gene has CDR1 DFQATT and CDR2 SNEGSKA (reference sequence). The CDR3 sequence is 13 residues long. With V trimmed by 5 bases and J by 1 base, 3 bases remained unmatched. This chain's CDR3 is CSAPAGGTDTQYF. CDR3 nucleotides: TGCAGTGCTCCCGCGGGAGGCACAGATACGCAGTATTTT.

The chain uses TRBV3-1 and TRBJ2-1, with 9 nucleotides matching TRBD1. The CDR3 has 14 amino acids. Unmatched junction bases numbered 3, after V lost 0 bases and J lost 9 bases. CDR1 and CDR2 from the germline V gene are LGHDT and YNNKEL (reference sequence). The CDR3, as DNA: TGTGCCAGCAGCCAAGAGGGGACAGGGAGTGAGCAGTTCTTC. This encodes CASSQEGTGSEQFF.

This clonotype was observed a few times. V and J are TRBV5-1 and TRBJ2-7; D is ambiguous. The CDR3 runs to 15 residues. Germline V lookup: CDR1 SGHRS, CDR2 YFSETQ. V was trimmed by 0 bases and J by 4 bases, leaving 14 bases between them. The CDR3 protein is CASSLEGHRVYEQYF. CDR3 DNA sequence: TGCGCCAGCAGCTTGGAGGGCCACCGTGTTTACGAGCAGTACTTC.

The rearrangement uses TRBV5-1 and TRBJ2-5; 9 bases are a match to TRBD1. This CDR3 spans 14 amino acids. Germline CDR1 SGHRS, CDR2 YFSETQ. The V and J ends lost 4 bases and 3 bases, in that order; junction bases with no gene match: 4. CDR3 bases: TGCGCCAGCAGCCGGGACAGGGCGGAAGAGACCCAGTACTTC. Encoded protein: CASSRDRAEETQYF.

This clonotype was seen a handful of times. CDR3 sequence reads: CASRDGTGGSPLHF. The CDR3 region has the DNA TGTGCCAGCAGAGACGGGACGGGTGGTTCACCCCTCCACTTT. This sequence joins TRBV27 and TRBJ1-6; weak D call: TRBD1 (5 bases). Germline loops: CDR1 MNHEY, CDR2 SMNVEV (reference sequence). The CDR3 has 14 amino acids. V was cut by 6 bases and J by 9 bases, with 15 bases left in between.

This clonotype was recorded at least ten times. The CDR3 sequence is CASNPPGQGFKEQYF. The CDR3 region has the DNA TGTGCCAGCAACCCACCGGGACAGGGGTTTAAGGAGCAGTACTTC. The chain combines TRBV6-5 with TRBJ2-7; 10 bases align to TRBD1. The ends lost 7 bases at V and 7 bases at J; junction bases unmatched: 13. The CDR3 consists of 15 residues. The V gene's germline CDR1 is MNHEY and CDR2 SVGAGI.

The DNA of the CDR3 is TGTGCCAGCAGCTCCCCGGGACTCACTACCTACGAGCAGTACTTC. Amino acids: CASSSPGLTTYEQYF. The rearrangement joins TRBV7-9 to TRBJ2-7, with D perhaps TRBD2 (6 bases). Germline assignment: CDR1 SEHNR and CDR2 FQNEAQ (reference sequence). Between the trimmed V and J ends, which lost 4 bases and 2 bases, there was a span of 15 bases. This CDR3 has 15 amino acids.

This chain joins TRBV28 and TRBJ1-1, with D maybe TRBD1 (6 bases). Germline lookup yields CDR1 MDHEN and CDR2 SYDVKM. Trimming shortened V by 7 bases and J by 6 bases, and 15 bases separated the two germline ends. The CDR3 consists of 13 residues. The CDR3, as DNA: TGTGCCAGCACCCAGATTGGGGGCGCTGAAGCTTTCTTT. It encodes CASTQIGGAEAFF.

The chain joins TRBV7-6 to TRBJ2-1; D perhaps matches TRBD2 (7 bases). Looked up from germline, CDR1 is SGHVS and CDR2 is FNYEAQ. Trimming took off 4 bases at V and 7 bases at J, with 20 bases between the two ends. This CDR3 comprises 16 residues. CDR3 DNA: TGTGCCAGCAGCTCCCGAGGGGGGTCAGCGGGGAATGAGCAGTTCTTC. Encoded protein: CASSSRGGSAGNEQFF.

The chain uses TRBV7-2 and TRBJ2-5, with unresolved D. The CDR3 covers 15 residues. Germline loops: CDR1 SGHTA, CDR2 FQGNSA. V was shortened by 0 bases and J by 1 base, with 9 bases between the two germline ends. CDR3 amino acids: CASSLAEIPQETQYF. The CDR3 region has the DNA TGTGCCAGCAGCTTAGCGGAGATCCCCCAAGAGACCCAGTACTTC. The full variable domain, in which reference TRBV7-2 and TRBJ2-5 provide the parts outside the CDR3, is GAGVSQSPSNKVTEKGKDVELRCDPISGHTALYWYRQSLGQGLEFLIYFQGNSAPDKSGLPSDRFSAERTGGSVSTLTIQRTQQEDSAVYLCASSLAEIPQETQYFGPGTRLLVL.

This clonotype was recorded many times. This sequence joins TRBV20-1 and TRBJ2-5; 9 bases map to TRBD2. The trim removed 3 bases at V and 4 bases at J, leaving 9 bases unmatched. This CDR3 has 15 amino acids. Looked up from germline, CDR1 is DFQATT and CDR2 is SNEGSKA (reference sequence). CDR3 sequence reads: CSASSQREVLETQYF. The DNA of the CDR3 is TGCAGTGCTAGTTCTCAGCGGGAGGTGTTAGAGACCCAGTACTTC.

This clonotype was found a few times. V and J are TRBV12-3 or TRBV12-4 and TRBJ1-4; the D is unclear. V was cut by 3 bases and J by 4 bases, with 9 bases left in between. The CDR3 sequence is 14 residues long. CDR3 nucleotide sequence: TGTGCCAGCAGTTTTCGTCAGAATAATGAAAAACTGTTTTTT. It is translated as CASSFRQNNEKLFF.

The chain employs TRBV11-2 and TRBJ2-7; D gene unclear. Trimming left V 5 bases short and J 6 bases short, with 8 bases between. The CDR3 length is 11 residues. The germline CDR1 and CDR2 sequences are SGHAT and FQNNGV. Here the CDR3 DNA reads TGTGCCAGCAGCCAAACGAGCGAGCAGTACTTC. It is translated as CASSQTSEQYF.

This clonotype came up a few times. The gene calls are TRBV20-1 and TRBJ2-1; TRBD2 matches at 8 bases. Germline loops: CDR1 DFQATT, CDR2 SNEGSKA (reference sequence). Trimming took 0 bases from V and 6 from J; bases not matched to a gene: 10. The CDR3 sequence is 16 residues long. CDR3 in DNA: TGCAGTGCTAGAGATCTCGGCGGGGGGCCCCCCAATGAGCAGTTCTTC. This sequence encodes CSARDLGGGPPNEQFF.

The chain joins TRBV20-1 to TRBJ1-4; 7 positions agree with TRBD1. CDR3 size: 14 residues. CDR1 DFQATT and CDR2 SNEGSKA come from the germline V gene (reference sequence). V lost 3 bases and J lost 7; bases outside the gene matches: 8. For the CDR3, the DNA is TGCAGTGCTAGGCGGGACAGCGGCGCTGAAAAACTGTTTTTT. It encodes CSARRDSGAEKLFF.

Regarding this clonotype: The junction differs from germline at one of its ends, possibly a read error. This chain joins TRBV5-6 and TRBJ1-6, with 10 bases matching TRBD1. This CDR3 is built from 16 residues. From germline, CDR1 is SGHDT and CDR2 YYEEEE. CDR3 bases: TGTGCCTGGCCCCGACAGGGGGCTTCCTGTAATTCACCCCTCCACTTT. It codes for CAWPRQGASCNSPLHF.

This clonotype has more than one count but fewer than ten. The chain is built from TRBV12-3 or TRBV12-4 and TRBJ2-1; 7 bases align to TRBD2. V lost 6 bases, J lost 0 bases, and 2 bases stayed unmatched. The CDR3 is 14 amino acids. The CDR3 DNA sequence: TGTGCCAGCAGAGCGGGAATCTCCTACAATGAGCAGTTCTTC. Translating it yields CASRAGISYNEQFF.

The V and J genes are TRBV7-2 and TRBJ2-1, with 9 nucleotides matching TRBD1. The length of the CDR3 is 17 residues. V dropped 0 bases and J dropped 7; count of bases not matched to a gene: 10. Germline V CDR1 and CDR2: SGHTA, FQGNSA. CDR3 nucleotide sequence: TGTGCCAGCAGCTTAGCATACGGACAGGGGTTTTTAAATGAGCAGTTCTTC. Its translation is CASSLAYGQGFLNEQFF. The whole variable domain, filled in from reference TRBV7-2 and TRBJ2-1, reads GAGVSQSPSNKVTEKGKDVELRCDPISGHTALYWYRQSLGQGLEFLIYFQGNSAPDKSGLPSDRFSAERTGGSVSTLTIQRTQQEDSAVYLCASSLAYGQGFLNEQFFGPGTRLTVL.

This clonotype was seen more than once but under ten times. V gene TRBV7-9 combines with J gene TRBJ2-1; 7 bases agree with TRBD2. V lost 3 bases and J lost 5; bases outside the gene matches: 7. The CDR3 contains 15 residues. Germline V gives CDR1 SEHNR, CDR2 FQNEAQ (reference sequence). The CDR3 region has the DNA TGTGCCAGCAGCTTCGCGGGAGTGCTGCACAATGAGCAGTTCTTC. It encodes CASSFAGVLHNEQFF. Full variable domain (outside the CDR3, taken from reference TRBV7-9 and TRBJ2-1): DTGVSQNPRHKITKRGQNVTFRCDPISEHNRLYWYRQTLGQGPEFLTYFQNEAQLEKSRLLSDRFSAERPKGSFSTLEIQRTEQGDSAMYLCASSFAGVLHNEQFFGPGTRLTVL.

This clonotype has only a few counts. This chain joins TRBV12-3 or TRBV12-4 and TRBJ1-5, with TRBD1 matching 9 bases. J was trimmed by 6 bases and V by 3 bases; bases with no gene match: 6. CDR3 length: 15 residues. CDR3 coding DNA: TGTGCCAGCAGTTTTTTGGGACAGGGAGGTCAGCCCCAGCATTTT. Encoded protein: CASSFLGQGGQPQHF.

As for this clonotype: Its ends do not fully match the called genes, so a read error is possible. V usage is TRBV28 and J usage is TRBJ2-1, with D maybe TRBD2 (7 bases). The length of the CDR3 is 18 residues. Looked up from germline, CDR1 is MDHEN and CDR2 is SYDVKM. CDR3 DNA: TGTGACAGCAACCCACAGGGATGGGGGGGTTTCGACTACAATGAGCAGTTCTTC. Translated: CDSNPQGWGGFDYNEQFF.

Only one count was recorded for this clonotype. The J gene is TRBJ2-7, the V gene TRBV7-2; 8 nucleotides agree with TRBD2. The CDR3 extends over 16 amino acids. Germline CDR1 SGHTA, CDR2 FQGNSA. With 5 bases clipped from V and 0 bases from J, the junction kept 9 bases outside the gene matches. The CDR3 spells CASSRETGGVSYEQYF. CDR3 DNA: TGTGCCAGCAGCCGAGAAACGGGAGGGGTCTCCTACGAGCAGTACTTC.